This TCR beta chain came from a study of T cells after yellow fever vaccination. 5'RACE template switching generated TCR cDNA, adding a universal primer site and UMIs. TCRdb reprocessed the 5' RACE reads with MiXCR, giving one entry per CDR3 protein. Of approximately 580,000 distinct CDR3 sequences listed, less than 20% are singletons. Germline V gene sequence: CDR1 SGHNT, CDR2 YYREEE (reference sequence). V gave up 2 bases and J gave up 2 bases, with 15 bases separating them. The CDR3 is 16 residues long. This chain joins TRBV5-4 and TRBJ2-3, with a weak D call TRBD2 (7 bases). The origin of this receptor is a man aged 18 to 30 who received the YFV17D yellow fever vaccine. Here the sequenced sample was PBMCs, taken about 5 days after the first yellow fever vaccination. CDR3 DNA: TGTGCCAGCAGCTTAGGGAGCGGGACACTCACAGATACGCAGTATTTT. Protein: CASSLGSGTLTDTQYF.